The 18 T cell receptor beta chains listed next were all sequenced from one sample in a study of monozygotic twins with inflammatory bowel disease. TCRdb processed the 5' RACE reads again and assigns one entry to each CDR3 protein, with no DNA. Reported are about 160,000 distinct CDR3 sequences; the ten largest clones contain more than 2.5%. The sequencing sample was made of blood. The source of these receptors is a human donor with ulcerative colitis or Crohn's disease, or a healthy co-twin of an affected twin (not recorded which).

This chain connects TRBV27 to TRBJ2-7; the TRBD1 assignment by TCRdb is unverifiable without DNA. Germline V gives CDR1 MNHEY, CDR2 SMNVEV (reference sequence). The CDR3 is made up of 15 amino acids. The CDR3 region is CASMSGGQVAYEQYF.

The chain is built from TRBV20-1 and TRBJ2-6. The CDR3 loop spans 14 amino acids. In germline, CDR1 is DFQATT, CDR2 SNEGSKA (reference sequence). CDR3 sequence reads: CSVIRGTGANVLTF.

The genes are TRBV2 and TRBJ2-1; TCRdb outputs TRBD2, but without DNA this stays unchecked. CDR1 and CDR2 from the germline V gene are SNHLY and FYNNEI. The CDR3 sequence is 15 residues long. The CDR3 loop reads CASSGGSISYNEQFF.

The CDR3 here is CASSPDRVSYGYTF. V usage is TRBV5-1 and J usage is TRBJ1-2; TCRdb designates TRBD1, a call that cannot be tested without DNA. Germline V gene data show CDR1 as SGHRS and CDR2 as YFSETQ. The CDR3 loop spans 14 amino acids.

This chain connects TRBV18 to TRBJ1-4; TCRdb's D call, TRBD1, is unchecked because there is no DNA. CDR1 is KGHSH, CDR2 LQKENI, per germline. This CDR3 contains 14 residues. The CDR3 protein is CASTPRATAEKLFF.

The chain recombines TRBV5-1 with TRBJ2-4; the TRBD2 assignment by TCRdb is unverifiable without DNA. This CDR3 is 14 amino acids long. Germline V gives CDR1 SGHRS, CDR2 YFSETQ. Here the CDR3 reads CASSSSGSHNIQYF.

The chain has TRBV6-6 and TRBJ1-6; without DNA, the TCRdb call of TRBD1 cannot be checked. The germline CDR1 and CDR2 sequences are MNHNY and SVGAGI (reference sequence). CDR3 length: 14 residues. The CDR3 protein is CASGPRQGSTALHF.

The CDR3: CAWQRGTPYNEQFF. V and J are TRBV30 and TRBJ2-1. Germline V gene sequence: CDR1 GTSNPN, CDR2 SVGIG (reference sequence). The CDR3 runs to 14 residues. The entire variable domain, with the rest obtained from reference TRBV30 and TRBJ2-1, is as follows: SQTIHQWPATLVQPVGSPLSLECTVEGTSNPNLYWYRQAAGRGLQLLFYSVGIGQISSEVPQNLSASRPQDRQFILSSKKLLLSDSGFYLCAWQRGTPYNEQFFGPGTRLTVL.

The V call is TRBV7-3, the J call TRBJ2-1; TCRdb names TRBD2, which stays unverified in the absence of DNA. From germline, CDR1 is SGHTA and CDR2 FQGTGA. The CDR3 totals 16 residues. The CDR3 loop reads CASSTPGLAGVNEQFF. Full variable domain (outside the CDR3, taken from reference TRBV7-3 and TRBJ2-1): GAGVSQTPSNKVTEKGKYVELRCDPISGHTALYWYRQSLGQGPEFLIYFQGTGAADDSGLPNDRFFAVRPEGSVSTLKIQRTERGDSAVYLCASSTPGLAGVNEQFFGPGTRLTVL.

The CDR3 region is CASSPPPGTYNEQFF. The chain carries TRBV3-1 and TRBJ2-1; the TRBD1 assignment by TCRdb is unverifiable without DNA. The CDR3 is made up of 15 amino acids. Germline V gives CDR1 LGHDT, CDR2 YNNKEL (reference sequence).

The gene calls are TRBV5-1 and TRBJ2-5; TCRdb outputs TRBD1, but without DNA this stays unchecked. The CDR3 sequence is 12 residues long. The germline V gene encodes CDR1 SGHRS and CDR2 YFSETQ. CDR3 protein: CASRIQEETQYF.

The gene calls are TRBV27 and TRBJ2-5; absent DNA, TCRdb's TRBD1 call cannot be checked. The CDR3 runs 13 residues. CDR1 MNHEY and CDR2 SMNVEV come from the germline V gene (reference sequence). The CDR3 is CASSLIGAWTQYF.

This CDR3 is CASSYTVGSGNTIYF. The chain employs TRBV6-5 and TRBJ1-3. The CDR3 spans 15 residues. Looked up from germline, CDR1 is MNHEY and CDR2 is SVGAGI.

CDR3 region: CATSDYGTSGRPFF. The chain links TRBV24-1 to TRBJ2-1; TCRdb outputs TRBD2, but without DNA this stays unchecked. CDR3 length equals 14 residues. Germline V gives CDR1 KGHDR, CDR2 SFDVKD.

This chain uses TRBV7-3 with TRBJ2-3; TCRdb lists TRBD1, though no DNA is available to test this call. The CDR3 contains 16 residues. Germline CDR1 and CDR2: SGHTA and FQGTGA. The CDR3: CASSAKGQGATDTQYF.

This rearrangement joins TRBV5-1 to TRBJ2-7; TCRdb proposes TRBD2, but this gene call is untestable without DNA. The CDR3 runs to 17 residues. Per the germline V gene, CDR1 is SGHRS and CDR2 is YFSETQ. CDR3 in amino acids: CASSSWGLAGGSYEQYF.

The chain joins TRBV19 to TRBJ1-1. The CDR3 spans 14 residues. Germline CDR1 LNHDA, CDR2 SQIVND (reference sequence). CDR3 sequence: CASSASSANTEAFF.

The chain links TRBV4-2 to TRBJ2-3. There are 14 residues in the CDR3. Germline V gene data show CDR1 as LGHNA and CDR2 as YNFKEQ. Here the CDR3 reads CASSQDRSTDTQYF.